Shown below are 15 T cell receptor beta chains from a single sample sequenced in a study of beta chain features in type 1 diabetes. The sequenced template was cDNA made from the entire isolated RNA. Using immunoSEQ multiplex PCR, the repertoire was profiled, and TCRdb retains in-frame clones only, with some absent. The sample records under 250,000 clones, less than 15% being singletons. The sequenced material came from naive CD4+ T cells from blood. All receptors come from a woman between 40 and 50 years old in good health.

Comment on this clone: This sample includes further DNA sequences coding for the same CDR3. This CDR3 is CASSLAGNTEAFF. The CDR3 nucleotides read TGTGCCAGCAGCTTGGCGGGGAACACTGAAGCTTTCTTT. V gene TRBV7-9 combines with J gene TRBJ1-1; no clear D gene. Germline-derived CDR1 and CDR2 are SEHNR and FQNEAQ (reference sequence). Trimming took 3 bases from V and 1 from J, leaving 6 bases between them. This CDR3 region has 13 residues.

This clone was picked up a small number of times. CDR3 region: CASSPPRGQPQHF. The CDR3 DNA sequence: TGTGCCAGCAGCCCACCCCGAGGACAGCCCCAGCATTTT. The chain employs TRBV27 and TRBJ1-5; D not certain. The CDR3 is made up of 13 amino acids. The germline V gene encodes CDR1 MNHEY and CDR2 SMNVEV (reference sequence). Trimming shortened V by 6 bases and J by 7 bases, and 13 bases separated the two germline ends.

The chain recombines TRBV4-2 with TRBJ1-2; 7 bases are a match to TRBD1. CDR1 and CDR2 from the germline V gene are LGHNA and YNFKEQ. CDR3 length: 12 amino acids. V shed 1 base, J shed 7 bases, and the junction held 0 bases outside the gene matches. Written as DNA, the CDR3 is TGTGCCAGCAGCCAAGCAGGGGGTGGCTACACCTTC. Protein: CASSQAGGGYTF.

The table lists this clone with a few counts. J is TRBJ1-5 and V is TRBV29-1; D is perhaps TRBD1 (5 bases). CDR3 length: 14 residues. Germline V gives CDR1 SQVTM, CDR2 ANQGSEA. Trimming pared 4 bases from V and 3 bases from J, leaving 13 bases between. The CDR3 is CSVVEQGINQPQHF. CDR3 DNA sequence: TGCAGCGTTGTTGAGCAGGGCATCAATCAGCCCCAGCATTTT. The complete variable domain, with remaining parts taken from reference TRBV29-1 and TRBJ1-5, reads SAVISQKPSRDICQRGTSLTIQCQVDSQVTMMFWYRQQPGQSLTLIATANQGSEATYESGFVIDKFPISRPNLTFSTLTVSNMSPEDSSIYLCSVVEQGINQPQHFGDGTRLSIL.

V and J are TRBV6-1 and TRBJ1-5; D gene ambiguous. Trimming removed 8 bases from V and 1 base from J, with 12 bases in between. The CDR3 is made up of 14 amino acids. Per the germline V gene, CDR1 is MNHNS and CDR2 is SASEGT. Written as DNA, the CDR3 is TGTGCCAGCCGGGAACTCTGGAGCAATCAGCCCCAGCATTTT. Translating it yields CASRELWSNQPQHF.

CDR3 sequence (DNA): TGTGCCAGCAGCTCCACTCCGGGACAGGGAGTTTCACCCCTCCACTTT. This translates into CASSSTPGQGVSPLHF. The chain combines TRBV5-4 with TRBJ1-6; 9 positions match TRBD1. Germline V CDR1 and CDR2: SGHNT, YYREEE (reference sequence). V lost 3 bases and J lost 9; bases outside the gene matches: 10. The CDR3 sequence is 16 residues long.

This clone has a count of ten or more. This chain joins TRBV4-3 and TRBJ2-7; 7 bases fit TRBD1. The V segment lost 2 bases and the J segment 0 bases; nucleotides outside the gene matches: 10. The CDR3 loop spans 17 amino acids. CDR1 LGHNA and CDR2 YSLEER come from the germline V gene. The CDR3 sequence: CASSQRRQGKISYEQYF. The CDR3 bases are TGCGCCAGCAGCCAACGAAGACAGGGCAAGATCTCCTACGAGCAGTACTTC.

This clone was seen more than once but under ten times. The CDR3 region is CASSESSRVELFF. The CDR3 region has the DNA TGCGCCAGCAGTGAGTCTTCGAGAGTTGAGCTGTTTTTT. V usage is TRBV10-1 and J usage is TRBJ2-2; D unresolved. The CDR3 covers 13 residues. V was pared by 0 bases and J by 11 bases, with 10 bases between. The germline gives CDR1 WNHNN, CDR2 SYGVQD (reference sequence).

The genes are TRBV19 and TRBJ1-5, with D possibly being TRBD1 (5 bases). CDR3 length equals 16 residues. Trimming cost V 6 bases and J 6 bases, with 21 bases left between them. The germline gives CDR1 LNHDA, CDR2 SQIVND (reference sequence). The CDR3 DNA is TGTGCCAGTAGCAAAAGGCGGGGGTCAAGGTCTCAGCCCCAGCATTTT. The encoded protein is CASSKRRGSRSQPQHF. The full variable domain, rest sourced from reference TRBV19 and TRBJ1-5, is DGGITQSPKYLFRKEGQNVTLSCEQNLNHDAMYWYRQDPGQGLRLIYYSQIVNDFQKGDIAEGYSVSREKKESFPLTVTSAQKNPTAFYLCASSKRRGSRSQPQHFGDGTRLSIL.

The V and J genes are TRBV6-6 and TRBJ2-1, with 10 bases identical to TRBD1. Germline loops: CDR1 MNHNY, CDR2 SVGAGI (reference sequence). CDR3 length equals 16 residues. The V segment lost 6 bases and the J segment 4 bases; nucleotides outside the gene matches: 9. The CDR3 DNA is TGTGCCAGCAGCTCCCGACAGGGGGCGAGGTACAATGAGCAGTTCTTC. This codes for CASSSRQGARYNEQFF.

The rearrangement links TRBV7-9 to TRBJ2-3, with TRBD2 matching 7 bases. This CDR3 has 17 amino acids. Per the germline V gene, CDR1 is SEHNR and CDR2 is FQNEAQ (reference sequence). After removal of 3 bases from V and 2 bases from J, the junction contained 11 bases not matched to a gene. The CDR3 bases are TGTGCCAGCAGCTTTCCGGGACGGGGGGATATCACAGATACGCAGTATTTT. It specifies CASSFPGRGDITDTQYF.

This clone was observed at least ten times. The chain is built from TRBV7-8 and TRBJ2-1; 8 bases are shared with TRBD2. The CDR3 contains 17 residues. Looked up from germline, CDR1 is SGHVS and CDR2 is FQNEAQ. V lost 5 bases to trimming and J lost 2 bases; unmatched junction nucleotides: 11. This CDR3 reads CASSVRGAGVPYNEQFF. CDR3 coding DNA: TGTGCCAGCAGCGTGCGGGGAGCGGGGGTTCCCTACAATGAGCAGTTCTTC.

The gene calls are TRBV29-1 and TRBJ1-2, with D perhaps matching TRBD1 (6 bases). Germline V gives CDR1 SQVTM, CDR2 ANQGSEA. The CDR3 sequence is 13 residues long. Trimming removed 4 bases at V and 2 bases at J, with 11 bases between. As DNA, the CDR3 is TGCAGCGTTGGCCTAACAGGGAACTATGGCTACACCTTC. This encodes CSVGLTGNYGYTF.

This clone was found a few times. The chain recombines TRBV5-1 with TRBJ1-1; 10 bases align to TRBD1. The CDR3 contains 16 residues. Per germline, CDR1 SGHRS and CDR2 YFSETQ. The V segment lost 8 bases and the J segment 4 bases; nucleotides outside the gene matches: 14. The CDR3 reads CASTGTGVSGGTEAFF. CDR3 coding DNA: TGCGCCAGTACCGGGACAGGGGTTTCTGGAGGCACTGAAGCTTTCTTT.

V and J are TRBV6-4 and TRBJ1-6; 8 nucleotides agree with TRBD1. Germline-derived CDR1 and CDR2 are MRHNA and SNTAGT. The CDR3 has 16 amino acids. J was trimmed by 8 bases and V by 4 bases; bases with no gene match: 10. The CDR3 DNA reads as TGTGCCAGCAGTGCCTCCTGGAACAGGGGGGATTCACCCCTCCACTTT. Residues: CASSASWNRGDSPLHF.